This T cell receptor beta chain was captured in a study of beta chain features in type 1 diabetes. The overall study: Similarity in age, gender and cell yields was seen between patients and healthy donors. Study conclusions and caveats: Shorter TCRB CDR3s, moderately but significantly so, were found in Type 1 diabetes patients in all four CD4+ subsets.

Expressed TCRB transcripts were sequenced because the entire RNA isolate underwent reverse transcription. Regulatory, naive and central memory T cell samples averaged roughly 3.8 million reads. TCRdb's copy holds only in-frame clones and misses some; the assay was immunoSEQ multiplex PCR. The sample carries about 620,000 clones, around a sixth recorded once. Every donor had blood drawn once into heparin, about 116 mL on average. In regard to this clone: Antigen: not known.

Trimming cost V 1 base and J 1 base, with 10 bases left between them. Germline CDR1 reads LGHNA; CDR2 reads YSLEER. The CDR3 runs 15 residues. The rearrangement links TRBV4-3 to TRBJ1-1; possibly TRBD1 for D (5 bases). This TCR derives from a man aged 18 to 29 in good health. The sample taken for sequencing was naive CD4+ T cells from blood. CDR3 sequence: CASSQVPRGNTEAFF. DNA of the CDR3: TGCGCCAGCAGCCAAGTCCCAAGGGGGAACACTGAAGCTTTCTTT.